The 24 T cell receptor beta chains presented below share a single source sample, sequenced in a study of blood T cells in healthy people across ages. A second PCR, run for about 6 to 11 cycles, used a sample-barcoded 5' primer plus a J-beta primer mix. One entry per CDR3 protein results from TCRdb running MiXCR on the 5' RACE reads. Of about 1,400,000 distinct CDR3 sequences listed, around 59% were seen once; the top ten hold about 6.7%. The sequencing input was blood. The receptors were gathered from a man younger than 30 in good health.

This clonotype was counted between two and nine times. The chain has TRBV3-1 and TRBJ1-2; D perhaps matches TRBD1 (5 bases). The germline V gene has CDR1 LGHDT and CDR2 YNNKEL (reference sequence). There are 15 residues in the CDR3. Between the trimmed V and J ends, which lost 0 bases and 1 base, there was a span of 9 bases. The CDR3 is CASSQDWGSNYGYTF. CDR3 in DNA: TGTGCCAGCAGCCAAGATTGGGGCAGTAACTATGGCTACACCTTC.

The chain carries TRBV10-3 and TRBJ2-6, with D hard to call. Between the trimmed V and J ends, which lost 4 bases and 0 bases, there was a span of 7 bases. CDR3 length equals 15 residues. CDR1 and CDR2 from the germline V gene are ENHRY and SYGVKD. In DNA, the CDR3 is TGTGCCATCAGTGTATCCATCTCTGGGGCCAACGTCCTGACTTTC. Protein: CAISVSISGANVLTF.

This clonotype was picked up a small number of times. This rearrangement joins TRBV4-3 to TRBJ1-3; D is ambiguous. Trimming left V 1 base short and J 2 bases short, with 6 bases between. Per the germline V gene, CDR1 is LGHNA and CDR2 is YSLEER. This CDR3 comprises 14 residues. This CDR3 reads CASSQGRTGNTIYF. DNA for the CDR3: TGCGCCAGCAGCCAAGGGAGGACTGGAAACACCATATATTTT.

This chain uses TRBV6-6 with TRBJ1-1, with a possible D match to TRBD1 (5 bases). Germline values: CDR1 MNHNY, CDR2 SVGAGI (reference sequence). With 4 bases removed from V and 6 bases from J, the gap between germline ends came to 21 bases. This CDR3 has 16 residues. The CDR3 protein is CASSWQGVGTDAEAFF. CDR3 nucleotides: TGTGCCAGCAGTTGGCAGGGAGTGGGGACGGACGCTGAAGCTTTCTTT.

CDR3 sequence (DNA): TGCGCCAGCAGCTTAGGACCTTCGACTAATGAAAAACTGTTTTTT. This encodes CASSLGPSTNEKLFF. The chain joins TRBV5-1 to TRBJ1-4; D remains ambiguous. This CDR3 comprises 15 residues. The V end lost 2 bases, the J end lost 2 bases, and 10 bases lay between the germline ends. Germline values: CDR1 SGHRS, CDR2 YFSETQ.

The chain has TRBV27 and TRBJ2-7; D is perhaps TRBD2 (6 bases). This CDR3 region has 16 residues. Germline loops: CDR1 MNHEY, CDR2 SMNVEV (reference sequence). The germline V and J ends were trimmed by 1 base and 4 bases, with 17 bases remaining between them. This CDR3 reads CASSLLGLNREYEQYF. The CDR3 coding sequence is TGTGCCAGCAGTTTATTAGGGTTGAATCGGGAGTACGAGCAGTACTTC.

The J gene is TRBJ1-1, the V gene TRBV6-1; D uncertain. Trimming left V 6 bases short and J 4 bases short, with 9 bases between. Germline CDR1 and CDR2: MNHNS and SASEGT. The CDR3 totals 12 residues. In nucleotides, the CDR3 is TGTGCCAGCAGACAGTCCACCACTGAAGCTTTCTTT. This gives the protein CASRQSTTEAFF.

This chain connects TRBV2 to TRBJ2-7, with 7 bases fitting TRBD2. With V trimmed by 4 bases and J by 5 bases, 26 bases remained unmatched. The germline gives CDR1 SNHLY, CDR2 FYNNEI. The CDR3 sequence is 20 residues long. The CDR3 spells CASSVHLGGRTSPQGDEQYF. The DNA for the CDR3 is TGTGCCAGCAGTGTTCACCTGGGTGGGAGGACTAGTCCTCAAGGGGACGAGCAGTACTTC.

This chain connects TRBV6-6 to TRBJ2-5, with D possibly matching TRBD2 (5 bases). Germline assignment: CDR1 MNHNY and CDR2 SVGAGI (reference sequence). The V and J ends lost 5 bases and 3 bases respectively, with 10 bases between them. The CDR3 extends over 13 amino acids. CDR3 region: CASSASGEETQYF. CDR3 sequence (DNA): TGTGCCAGCAGTGCGTCCGGGGAAGAGACCCAGTACTTC.

The CDR3 loop reads CASMGGPDFYGYTF. CDR3 bases: TGTGCCAGCATGGGGGGTCCAGACTTCTATGGCTACACCTTC. The V and J genes are TRBV27 and TRBJ1-2, with D tentatively TRBD1 (5 bases). The CDR3 loop spans 14 amino acids. The germline gives CDR1 MNHEY, CDR2 SMNVEV (reference sequence). Trimming shortened V by 7 bases and J by 4 bases, and 16 bases separated the two germline ends.

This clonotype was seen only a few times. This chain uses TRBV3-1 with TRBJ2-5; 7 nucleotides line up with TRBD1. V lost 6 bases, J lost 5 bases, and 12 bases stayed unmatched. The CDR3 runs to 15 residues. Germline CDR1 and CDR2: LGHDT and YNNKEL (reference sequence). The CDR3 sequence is CASREQGVVRETQYF. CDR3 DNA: TGTGCCAGCAGGGAGCAGGGGGTTGTAAGGGAGACCCAGTACTTC.

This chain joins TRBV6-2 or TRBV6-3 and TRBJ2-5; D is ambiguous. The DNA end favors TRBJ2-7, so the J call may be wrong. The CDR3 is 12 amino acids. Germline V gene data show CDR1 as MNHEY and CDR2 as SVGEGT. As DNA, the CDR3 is TGTGCCAGCAGTTGGGCGGCTTACGAGCAGTACTTC. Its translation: CASSWAAYEQYF.

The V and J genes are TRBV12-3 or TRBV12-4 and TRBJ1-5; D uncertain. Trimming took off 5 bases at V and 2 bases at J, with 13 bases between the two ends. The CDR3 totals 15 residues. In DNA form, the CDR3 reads TGTGCCAGCAGTGACCCCCTTGGGGGCAATCAGCCCCAGCATTTT. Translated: CASSDPLGGNQPQHF.

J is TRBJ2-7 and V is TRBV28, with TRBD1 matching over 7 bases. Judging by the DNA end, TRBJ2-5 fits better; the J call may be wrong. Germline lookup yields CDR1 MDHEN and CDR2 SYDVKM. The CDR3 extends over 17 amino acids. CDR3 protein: CASSSSPTGPRQETQYF. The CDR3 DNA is TGTGCCAGCAGTTCGTCCCCGACAGGGCCCCGGCAAGAGACCCAGTACTTC.

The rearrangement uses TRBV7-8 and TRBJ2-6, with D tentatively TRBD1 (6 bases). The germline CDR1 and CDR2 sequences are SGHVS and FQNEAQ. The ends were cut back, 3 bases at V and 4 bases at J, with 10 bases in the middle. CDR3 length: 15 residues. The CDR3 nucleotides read TGTGCCAGCAGCTTGAGGGGGATCGGGGCCAACGTCCTGACTTTC. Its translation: CASSLRGIGANVLTF. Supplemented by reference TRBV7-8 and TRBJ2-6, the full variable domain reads GAGVSQSPRYKVAKRGQDVALRCDPISGHVSLFWYQQALGQGPEFLTYFQNEAQLDKSGLPSDRFFAERPEGSVSTLKIQRTQQEDSAVYLCASSLRGIGANVLTFGAGSRLTVL.

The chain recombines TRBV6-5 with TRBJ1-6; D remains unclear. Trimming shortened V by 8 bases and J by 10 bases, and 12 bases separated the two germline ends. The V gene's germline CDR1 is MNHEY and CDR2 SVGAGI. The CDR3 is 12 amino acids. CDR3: CASRGSGSPLHF. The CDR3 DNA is TGTGCCAGCCGAGGGTCGGGCTCACCCCTCCACTTT.

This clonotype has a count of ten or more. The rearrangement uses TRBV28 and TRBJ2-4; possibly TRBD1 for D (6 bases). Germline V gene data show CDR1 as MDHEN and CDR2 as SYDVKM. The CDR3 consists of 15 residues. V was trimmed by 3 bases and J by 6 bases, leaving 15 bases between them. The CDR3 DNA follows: TGTGCCAGCAGTTTCCCTGACATAGGGGGAAACATTCAGTACTTC. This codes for CASSFPDIGGNIQYF. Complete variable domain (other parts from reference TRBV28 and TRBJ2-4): DVKVTQSSRYLVKRTGEKVFLECVQDMDHENMFWYRQDPGLGLRLIYFSYDVKMKEKGDIPEGYSVSREKKERFSLILESASTNQTSMYLCASSFPDIGGNIQYFGAGTRLSVL.

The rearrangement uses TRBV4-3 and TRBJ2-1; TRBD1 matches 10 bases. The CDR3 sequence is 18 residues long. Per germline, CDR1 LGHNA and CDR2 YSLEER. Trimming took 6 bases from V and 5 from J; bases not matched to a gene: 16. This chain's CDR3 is CASSDQGQGLDYDNEQFF. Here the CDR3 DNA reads TGCGCCAGCAGTGACCAGGGACAGGGGCTCGATTACGACAATGAGCAGTTCTTC.

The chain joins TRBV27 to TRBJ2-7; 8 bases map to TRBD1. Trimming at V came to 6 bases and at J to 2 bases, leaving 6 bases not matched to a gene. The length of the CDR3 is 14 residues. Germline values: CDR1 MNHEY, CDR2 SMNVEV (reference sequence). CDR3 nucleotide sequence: TGTGCCAGCAGACCCGACAGGGGACCCTACGAGCAGTACTTC. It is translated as CASRPDRGPYEQYF.

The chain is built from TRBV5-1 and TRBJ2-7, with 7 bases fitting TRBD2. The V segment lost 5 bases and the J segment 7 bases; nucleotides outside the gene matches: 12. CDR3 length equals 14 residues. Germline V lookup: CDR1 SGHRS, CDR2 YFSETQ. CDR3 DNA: TGCGCCAGCAGGCGGGGGACGGATTACAATGAGCAGTACTTC. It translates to CASRRGTDYNEQYF.

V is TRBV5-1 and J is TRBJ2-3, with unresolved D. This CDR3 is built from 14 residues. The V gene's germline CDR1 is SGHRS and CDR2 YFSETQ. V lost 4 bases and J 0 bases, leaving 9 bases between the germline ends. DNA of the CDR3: TGCGCCAGCAGCGGGATGGGTAGCACAGATACGCAGTATTTT. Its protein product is CASSGMGSTDTQYF.

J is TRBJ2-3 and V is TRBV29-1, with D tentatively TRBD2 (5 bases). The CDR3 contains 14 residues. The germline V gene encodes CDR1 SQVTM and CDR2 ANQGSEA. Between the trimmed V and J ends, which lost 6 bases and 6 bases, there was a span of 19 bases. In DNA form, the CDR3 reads TGCAGCGTCGGAATCGCCTCGATAGCGGATACGCAGTATTTT. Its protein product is CSVGIASIADTQYF.

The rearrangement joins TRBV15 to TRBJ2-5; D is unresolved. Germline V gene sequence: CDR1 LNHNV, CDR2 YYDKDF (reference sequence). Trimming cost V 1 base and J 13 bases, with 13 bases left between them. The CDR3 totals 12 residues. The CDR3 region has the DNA TGTGCCACCAGCAGAGGCGACGGTGATTTGTACTTC. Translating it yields CATSRGDGDLYF.

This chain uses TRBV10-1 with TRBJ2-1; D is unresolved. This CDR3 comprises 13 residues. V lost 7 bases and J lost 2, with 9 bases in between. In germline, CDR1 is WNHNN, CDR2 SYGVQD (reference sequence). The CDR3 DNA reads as TGCGCCAGCATCCCTGCAACCTACAATGAGCAGTTCTTC. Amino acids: CASIPATYNEQFF.